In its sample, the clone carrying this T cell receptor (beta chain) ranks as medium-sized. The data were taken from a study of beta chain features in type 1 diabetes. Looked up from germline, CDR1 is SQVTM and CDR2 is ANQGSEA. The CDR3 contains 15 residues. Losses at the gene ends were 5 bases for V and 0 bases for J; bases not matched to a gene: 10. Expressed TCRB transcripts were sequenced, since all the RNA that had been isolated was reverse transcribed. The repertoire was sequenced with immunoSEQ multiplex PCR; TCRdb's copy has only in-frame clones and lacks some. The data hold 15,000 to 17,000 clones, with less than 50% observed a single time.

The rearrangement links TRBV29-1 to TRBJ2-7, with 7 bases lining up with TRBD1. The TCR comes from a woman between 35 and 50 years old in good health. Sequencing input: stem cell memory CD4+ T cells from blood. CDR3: CSVRGVWDSSYEQYF. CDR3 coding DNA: TGCAGCGTTCGTGGAGTGTGGGACAGCTCCTACGAGCAGTACTTC.